This TCR beta chain was documented in a study of PD-L1 blockade in urothelial cancer. Documented time point: pretreatment peripheral blood. Generated by immunoSEQ multiplex PCR, the TCRdb table keeps only in-frame clones and is missing some. The data contain over 100,000 clones, 70% to 85% of them singletons. Sequencing was performed on PBMCs, taken around atezolizumab (anti-PD-L1) treatment. The sequence derives from a man aged 45 to 65 with urothelial cancer.

The CDR3 is CASSLRRGNGYNSPLHF. DNA for the CDR3: TGTGCCAGCAGCTTACGAAGGGGAAACGGCTATAATTCACCCCTCCACTTT. This chain joins TRBV11-2 and TRBJ1-6; maybe TRBD1 (5 bases). V was cut by 2 bases and J by 3 bases, with 14 bases left in between. From germline, CDR1 is SGHAT and CDR2 FQNNGV. The CDR3 loop spans 17 amino acids.